This TCR beta chain stems from a study of Graves' ophthalmopathy and Graves' hyperthyroidism. Whole-study findings and limits: Progression of ophthalmopathy was predicted by the model with about 68% sensitivity and less than 85% specificity.

Amplification targeted the TCR beta CDR3 regions, with RNA transcripts as the source material. The library came from an HTBI-primed first-round RT-PCR and a second-round multiplex PCR. From the multiplex PCR reads, TCRdb called clonotypes with MiXCR, one entry per CDR3 protein. Counted here are a few hundred thousand distinct CDR3 sequences, 20% to 25% occurring once; the ten biggest clones make up approximately 39%. The table lists this clonotype with many counts. Antigen specificity is unknown. Patients with other autoimmune diseases, uncontrolled infections, pregnancy or lactation were excluded. This CDR3 spans 13 amino acids. Germline V gene lookup returns CDR1 DFQATT and CDR2 SNEGSKA (reference sequence). V lost 6 bases to trimming and J lost 3 bases, with 14 bases between them.

Sequences were obtained from peripheral blood. The chain uses TRBV20-1 and TRBJ1-1; D is possibly TRBD1 (5 bases). The clonotype originates from a woman in her forties or fifties with Graves' ophthalmopathy. The CDR3 sequence: CSAKGLSDTEAFF. DNA of the CDR3: TGCAGTGCAAAGGGACTCTCTGACACTGAAGCTTTCTTT.